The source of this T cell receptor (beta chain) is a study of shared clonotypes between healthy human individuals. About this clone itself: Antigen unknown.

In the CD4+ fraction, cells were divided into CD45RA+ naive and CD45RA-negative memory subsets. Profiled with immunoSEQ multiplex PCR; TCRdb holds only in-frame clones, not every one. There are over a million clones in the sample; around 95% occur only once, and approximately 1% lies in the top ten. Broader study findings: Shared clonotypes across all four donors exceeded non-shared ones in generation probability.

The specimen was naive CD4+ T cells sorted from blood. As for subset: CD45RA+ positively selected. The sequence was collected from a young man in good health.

CDR3 amino acids: CASSTMTSGTNNEQFF. The CDR3 coding sequence is TGCGCCAGCAGCACGATGACTAGCGGGACAAACAATGAGCAGTTCTTC. The J gene is TRBJ2-1, the V gene TRBV5-1, with TRBD2 identical over 11 bases. V shed 4 bases, J shed 5 bases, and the junction held 8 bases outside the gene matches. This CDR3 contains 16 residues. CDR1 is SGHRS and CDR2 is YFSETQ in the germline V gene. The full variable domain, its missing parts supplied by reference TRBV5-1 and TRBJ2-1, is KAGVTQTPRYLIKTRGQQVTLSCSPISGHRSVSWYQQTPGQGLQFLFEYFSETQRNKGNFPGRFSGRQFSNSRSEMNVSTLELGDSALYLCASSTMTSGTNNEQFFGPGTRLTVL.